In this sample, the clone carrying this T cell receptor beta chain turned up a few times. Its matching antigen is unknown. The source of the sample is a study of post-analysis software for immune sequencing data. Regarding the study as a whole: Elevated frequency relative to controls characterized roughly 5 TRBV segments in patients, TRBV5-6, TRBV5-1 and TRBV20-1 among them.

J gave up 9 bases and V 3 bases, and 15 bases lay outside the gene matches. The CDR3 loop spans 18 amino acids. Unique molecular identifiers featured in each of the TCR beta cDNA libraries. TCRdb passed the PCR reads through MiXCR, listing each CDR3 protein once. The repertoire holds about 770,000 distinct CDR3 sequences, with 46% as singletons. The sample consisted of blood. The rearrangement joins TRBV12-3 or TRBV12-4 to TRBJ2-1, with 12 bases that match TRBD2. This receptor was identified in a girl aged 10 to 17 with multiple sclerosis. As DNA, the CDR3 is TGTGCCAGCAGTTTCTTGGCTAGCGGGAGGGCCGGTGAATCTGAGCAGTTCTTC. Translation gives CASSFLASGRAGESEQFF.